The 14 T cell receptor beta chains below all came from one sample that was sequenced in a study of cytotoxic CD8 clonotypes in ibrutinib-treated CLL. Sequencing used immunoSEQ multiplex PCR; TCRdb keeps in-frame clones, though not all of them. The table records about 76,000 clones, 85% to 90% of them present only once. The sample consisted of PBMCs, taken before ibrutinib treatment. Receptor source: a human donor with chronic lymphocytic leukemia.

The rearrangement links TRBV5-6 to TRBJ1-1; D unresolved. Germline assignment: CDR1 SGHDT and CDR2 YYEEEE. CDR3 length: 15 residues. Trimming took 1 base from V and 1 from J, leaving 11 bases between them. The CDR3 is CASSLWVSENTEAFF. The CDR3 coding sequence is TGTGCCAGCAGCTTGTGGGTTTCAGAGAACACTGAAGCTTTCTTT.

This chain links TRBV7-2 with TRBJ2-1, with D maybe TRBD2 (6 bases). Germline lookup yields CDR1 SGHTA and CDR2 FQGNSA. The V end lost 4 bases, the J end lost 3 bases, and 19 bases lay between the germline ends. This CDR3 is built from 17 residues. CDR3 protein: CASSSLGIVADYNEQFF. The CDR3 coding sequence is TGTGCCAGCAGCTCCCTTGGGATAGTAGCGGACTACAATGAGCAGTTCTTC.

This rearrangement joins TRBV19 to TRBJ2-7, with TRBD2 identical over 8 bases. This CDR3 spans 16 amino acids. Germline V CDR1 and CDR2: LNHDA, SQIVND (reference sequence). The ends lost 5 bases at V and 3 bases at J; junction bases unmatched: 12. The CDR3 region has the DNA TGTGCCAGTAGTGGGAACGGGAGGGCCGCTGTCTACGAGCAGTACTTC. This gives the protein CASSGNGRAAVYEQYF.

The chain joins TRBV18 to TRBJ2-7; D is unresolved. The V gene's germline CDR1 is KGHSH and CDR2 LQKENI. The length of the CDR3 is 13 residues. Trimming removed 2 bases from V and 6 bases from J, with 11 bases in between. CDR3 nucleotide sequence: TGTGCCAGCTCACCAGGCCTGCTGCTCGAGCAGTACTTC. Residues: CASSPGLLLEQYF.

The V and J genes are TRBV5-1 and TRBJ1-5; no firm D call. There are 12 residues in the CDR3. The germline V and J ends were trimmed by 4 bases and 9 bases, with 11 bases remaining between them. CDR1 and CDR2 (germline): SGHRS, YFSETQ. DNA of the CDR3: TGCGCCAGCAGCGATGGGTTGGGGCCCCAGCATTTT. It translates to CASSDGLGPQHF.

The rearrangement joins TRBV6-5 to TRBJ1-4; D ambiguous. V shed 6 bases and J shed 0 bases, with 8 bases lying between them. Germline CDR1 and CDR2: MNHEY and SVGAGI. The CDR3 is 14 amino acids. The CDR3 DNA sequence: TGTGCCAGCAGCCCCTATGCAACTAATGAAAAACTGTTTTTT. Translation: CASSPYATNEKLFF.

The chain carries TRBV7-3 and TRBJ1-1, with D tentatively TRBD1 (5 bases). Per the germline V gene, CDR1 is SGHTA and CDR2 is FQGTGA. V was pared by 1 base and J by 3 bases, with 9 bases between. This CDR3 spans 14 amino acids. DNA for the CDR3: TGTGCCAGCAGCTTAAATCAGGGAGACACTGAAGCTTTCTTT. As protein: CASSLNQGDTEAFF.

V gene TRBV7-8 combines with J gene TRBJ1-3; D is uncertain. Germline CDR1 is SGHVS and CDR2 is FQNEAQ. V was clipped by 3 bases and J by 0 bases, with 12 bases between them. This CDR3 is 16 amino acids long. The CDR3 here is CASSFEGQSSGNTIYF. CDR3 nucleotide sequence: TGTGCCAGCAGCTTTGAAGGTCAGAGCTCTGGAAACACCATATATTTT.

This chain uses TRBV6-1 with TRBJ1-1; a weak D match, TRBD1 (6 bases). The CDR3 loop spans 12 amino acids. In germline, CDR1 is MNHNS, CDR2 SASEGT. V was shortened by 6 bases and J by 7 bases, with 12 bases between the two germline ends. The CDR3 DNA follows: TGTGCCAGCAGGGGCGGACAGAATGAAGCTTTCTTT. Translation: CASRGGQNEAFF.

J is TRBJ1-1 and V is TRBV30; D remains ambiguous. V was trimmed by 1 base and J by 1 base, leaving 7 bases between them. CDR1 GTSNPN and CDR2 SVGIG come from the germline V gene (reference sequence). This CDR3 has 13 residues. The CDR3 here is CAWSEQGNTEAFF. The DNA of the CDR3 is TGTGCCTGGAGTGAACAAGGGAACACTGAAGCTTTCTTT.

V is TRBV7-9 and J is TRBJ1-4; D perhaps matches TRBD1 (5 bases). Trimming took off 2 bases at V and 6 bases at J, with 10 bases between the two ends. CDR3 length: 14 residues. Germline CDR1 is SEHNR and CDR2 is FQNEAQ (reference sequence). In DNA form, the CDR3 reads TGTGCCAGCAGCTTAAGGGGAGCCGATGAAAAACTGTTTTTT. This sequence encodes CASSLRGADEKLFF.

The rearrangement links TRBV19 to TRBJ1-5, with TRBD1 identical over 10 bases. The germline gives CDR1 LNHDA, CDR2 SQIVND (reference sequence). Losses at the gene ends were 4 bases for V and 4 bases for J; bases not matched to a gene: 10. The CDR3 extends over 17 amino acids. In DNA, the CDR3 is TGTGCCAGTAGTACGCTTATGGACAGGGGGTCTAATCAGCCCCAGCATTTT. Amino acids: CASSTLMDRGSNQPQHF.

The CDR3 sequence: CASSAEGDQPQHF. Here the CDR3 DNA reads TGTGCCAGCAGTGCGGAGGGAGATCAGCCCCAGCATTTT. V and J are TRBV2 and TRBJ1-5; D call uncertain. V was clipped by 4 bases and J by 5 bases, with 9 bases between them. This CDR3 is built from 13 residues. Germline-derived CDR1 and CDR2 are SNHLY and FYNNEI. The full variable domain, in which reference TRBV2 and TRBJ1-5 provide the parts outside the CDR3, is EPEVTQTPSHQVTQMGQEVILRCVPISNHLYFYWYRQILGQKVEFLVSFYNNEISEKSEIFDDQFSVERPDGSNFTLKIRSTKLEDSAMYFCASSAEGDQPQHFGDGTRLSIL.

J is TRBJ2-2 and V is TRBV5-1; D possibly corresponds to TRBD1 (5 bases). Germline CDR1 reads SGHRS; CDR2 reads YFSETQ. V shed 4 bases and J shed 0 bases, with 16 bases lying between them. The CDR3 totals 17 residues. The CDR3 coding sequence is TGCGCCAGCAGCGGGGCCACCGGGCGCGCGAACACCGGGGAGCTGTTTTTT. It codes for CASSGATGRANTGELFF. Filled out from reference TRBV5-1 and TRBJ2-2, the complete variable domain reads KAGVTQTPRYLIKTRGQQVTLSCSPISGHRSVSWYQQTPGQGLQFLFEYFSETQRNKGNFPGRFSGRQFSNSRSEMNVSTLELGDSALYLCASSGATGRANTGELFFGEGSRLTVL.